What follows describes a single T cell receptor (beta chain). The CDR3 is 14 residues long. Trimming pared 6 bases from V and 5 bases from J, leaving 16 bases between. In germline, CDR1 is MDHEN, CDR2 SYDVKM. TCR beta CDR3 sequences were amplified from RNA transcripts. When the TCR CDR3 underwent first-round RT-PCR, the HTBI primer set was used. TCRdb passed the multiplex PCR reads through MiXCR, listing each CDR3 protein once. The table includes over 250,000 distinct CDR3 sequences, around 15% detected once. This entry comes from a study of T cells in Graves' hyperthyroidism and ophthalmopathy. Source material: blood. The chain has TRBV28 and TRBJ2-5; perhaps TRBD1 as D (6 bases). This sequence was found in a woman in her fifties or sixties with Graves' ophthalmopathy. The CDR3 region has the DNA TGTGCCAGCAGGGGAACAGGGTCGATGGAGACCCAGTACTTC. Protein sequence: CASRGTGSMETQYF. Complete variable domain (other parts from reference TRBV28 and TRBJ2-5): DVKVTQSSRYLVKRTGEKVFLECVQDMDHENMFWYRQDPGLGLRLIYFSYDVKMKEKGDIPEGYSVSREKKERFSLILESASTNQTSMYLCASRGTGSMETQYFGPGTRLLVL.